This T cell receptor (beta chain) was sequenced for a study of beta chain features in type 1 diabetes (dated by TCRdb to the late 2010s). For the study in its entirety: Mean age, gender distribution, total cell number and subset yield did not differ between patients and healthy donors. A total of about 110,000,000 sorted cells were examined across all samples, and a strong correlation was observed between cell number per subset and RNA yield. Regulatory and stem cell-like memory subsets were obtained from only 8 patients and roughly 8 healthy donors, while naive and central memory subsets were obtained from all 30 or so donors. The study compared the TCRB repertoires of sorted circulating CD4+ T cell subsets in recently diagnosed type 1 diabetes patients with those in matched healthy donors. Paper-wide results and their limitations: Fewer insertions and more nucleotide deletions at VDJ recombination sites were observed in patients with type 1 diabetes, implying thymic rearrangement abnormalities. In all four CD4+ subsets, TCRB CDR3 length was moderately but significantly shorter in type 1 diabetes patients. HLA sub-analyses involved small numbers of individuals, so any influence of HLA type on TCRB rearrangement remained unresolved. Because cDNA rather than genomic DNA was sequenced, highly expressing activated cells could have been over-represented, although no difference in activation and CD3 levels was found between groups. Naive, central memory and regulatory TCRB repertoires appeared more similar among patients than among healthy donors. PCR might favor shorter templates, but patient and control samples were amplified and corrected together, so any skew would affect both groups equally.

This clone has a handful of counts. The target of this receptor is not known. Base qualities were left out, and no much larger clone turns up one base away. Each donor gave one peripheral blood draw, averaging approximately 0.12 L, which was collected into heparinised tubes. Using a panel that included CD45RO, CCR7, CD25, CD127, CD95 and CD27, naive, central memory, regulatory and stem cell-like memory CD4+ T cells were sorted on a BD FACSAria II. Purity was above 98% for every sorted population. Right away, PBMCs were isolated by Lymphoprep density gradient centrifugation and were stained directly, with no culture step. So that batch effects would be minimized, each experiment stained and sorted samples in pairs, pairing one healthy donor with one patient. All of the isolated RNA was reverse transcribed with the High Capacity cDNA Reverse Transcription Kit, so expressed TCRB transcripts were sequenced. Deep immunoSEQ sequencing was applied to naive, central memory and regulatory T cell samples, giving an average of around 3.8 million total reads per sample. Sorted cells were lysed in RLT buffer and RNA was extracted with DNase-treated RNeasy Micro or Mini kits, depending on cell number. To prevent cross-contamination, each cell subset was processed individually, whereas patient and healthy donor samples were processed jointly. TCRB sequences were amplified from cDNA with the immunoSEQ multiplex PCR, producing 87-bp fragments spanning the CDR3 region. Amplicons were sequenced on the Illumina HiSeq platform. Processing in the source paper ran as follows. PCR bias was corrected computationally using synthetic template baselines, and reads within Hamming distance 2 were collapsed, with unmergeable singletons discarded. Reads were aligned to IMGT to assign V, D and J genes, CDR3 length, and insertions or deletions at six rearrangement sites. Within each subset, clonotype counts were normalized to the number of sorted cells before true diversity and Gini coefficients were calculated with the tcR R package. The overlap coefficient, calculated on TCRB nucleotide sequences, was used to measure repertoire sharing. TCRdb re-hosts the immuneACCESS table, in-frame sequences only. Its copies lack some clones; in the studies checked, an unresolved V gene accounts for under half of them, and the cause for the rest is not known. The V and J calls and clone size are taken from that table; D and trimming were inferred from the DNA. This sample comprises a few hundred thousand clones, approximately 10% of them detected only once. In total, the top ten clones hold over 1% of the sample.

The CDR3 measures 15 amino acids from cysteine to phenylalanine. The entry retains the CDR3 DNA only, 45 bases that are in frame from base 1. Clipping removes 6 bases from V and 4 bases from J, with 5 as the unmatched junction base count. CDR1 and CDR2 (SNHLY, FYNNEI) derive from the germline V gene. The sample was central memory CD4+ T cells from blood. The chain was built from TRBV2 and TRBJ2-1; TRBD2 lines up with 11 middle nucleotides. This sequence originates from a man aged 18 to 30 in good health. The CDR3 in this case is CASRGGTSGYNEQFF. The DNA is as follows: TGTGCCAGCAGAGGTGGGACTAGCGGATACAATGAGCAGTTCTTC.